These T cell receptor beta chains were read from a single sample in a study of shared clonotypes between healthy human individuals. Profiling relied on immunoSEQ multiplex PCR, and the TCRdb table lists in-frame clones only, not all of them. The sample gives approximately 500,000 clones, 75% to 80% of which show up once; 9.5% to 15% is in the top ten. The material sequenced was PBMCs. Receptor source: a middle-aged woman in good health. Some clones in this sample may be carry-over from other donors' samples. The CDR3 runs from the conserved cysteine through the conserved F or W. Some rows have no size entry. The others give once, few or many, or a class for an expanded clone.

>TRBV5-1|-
CASSGGPTSGLEQFF
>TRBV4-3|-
CASSQESGQANTEAFF
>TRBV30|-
CAWTPLGSTDTQYF
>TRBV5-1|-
CASSPPNRETQYF
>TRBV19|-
CASSRGLADPTGELFF
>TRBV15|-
CATSRDLGHLAMAFF
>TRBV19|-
CASSPRTSGSRGGTDTQYF
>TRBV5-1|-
CASSMGRAFQETQYF
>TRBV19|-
CASSIIDGGREQYF
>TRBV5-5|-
CASSPQTGINYGYTF
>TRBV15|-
CATSTLKAEQYF
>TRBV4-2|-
CASSQESQDEQFF
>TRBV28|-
CASSPRSLNEQYF
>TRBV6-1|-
CASSPVGGYQPQHF
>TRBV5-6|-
CASSLVAGGREQYF
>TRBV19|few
CASSMPAGAATNEKLFF
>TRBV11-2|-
CASSPRQGRATNEKLFF
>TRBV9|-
CASSLTGTAHYEQYF
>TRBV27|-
CASSPTEFNEQFF
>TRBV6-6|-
CASSRDRIQDTQYF
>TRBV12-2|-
CASRLGTNTEAFF
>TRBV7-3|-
CASSLGGGVYEQYF
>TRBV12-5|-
CASAPGRDNEQFF
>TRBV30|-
CAWMVRVSEQYF